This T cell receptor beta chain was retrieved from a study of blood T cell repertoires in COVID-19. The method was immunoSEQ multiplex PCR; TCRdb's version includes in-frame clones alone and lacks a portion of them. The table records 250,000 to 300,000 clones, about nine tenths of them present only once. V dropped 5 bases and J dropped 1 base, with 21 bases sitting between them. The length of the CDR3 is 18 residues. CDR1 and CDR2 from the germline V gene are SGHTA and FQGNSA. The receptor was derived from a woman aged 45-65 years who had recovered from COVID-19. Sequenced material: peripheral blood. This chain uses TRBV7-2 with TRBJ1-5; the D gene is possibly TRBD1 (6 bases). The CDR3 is CASSPSAPDSLSNQPQHF. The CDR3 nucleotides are TGTGCCAGCAGCCCAAGTGCACCGGACAGTTTGAGCAATCAGCCCCAGCATTTT.